This TCR beta chain was identified in a study of T cell responses to AZD1222 COVID-19 vaccine. The germline gives CDR1 ENHRY, CDR2 SYGVKD. Deletions cut 0 bases from V and 5 bases from J, with 4 bases between. CDR3 length: 12 residues. Note on this clone: Additional DNA sequences in this sample encode the identical CDR3.

Assay used: immunoSEQ multiplex PCR; TCRdb lists only in-frame clones, some missing. This table holds around 140,000 clones, 86% found once. The sequencing used peripheral blood, collected 28 days after the second AZD1222 dose. The V and J genes are TRBV10-3 and TRBJ1-2; D is unclear. This TCR derives from an adult who received the AZD1222 COVID-19 vaccine. The CDR3 bases are TGTGCCATCAGTGAGTCTGCGTATGGCTACACCTTC. It translates to CAISESAYGYTF.